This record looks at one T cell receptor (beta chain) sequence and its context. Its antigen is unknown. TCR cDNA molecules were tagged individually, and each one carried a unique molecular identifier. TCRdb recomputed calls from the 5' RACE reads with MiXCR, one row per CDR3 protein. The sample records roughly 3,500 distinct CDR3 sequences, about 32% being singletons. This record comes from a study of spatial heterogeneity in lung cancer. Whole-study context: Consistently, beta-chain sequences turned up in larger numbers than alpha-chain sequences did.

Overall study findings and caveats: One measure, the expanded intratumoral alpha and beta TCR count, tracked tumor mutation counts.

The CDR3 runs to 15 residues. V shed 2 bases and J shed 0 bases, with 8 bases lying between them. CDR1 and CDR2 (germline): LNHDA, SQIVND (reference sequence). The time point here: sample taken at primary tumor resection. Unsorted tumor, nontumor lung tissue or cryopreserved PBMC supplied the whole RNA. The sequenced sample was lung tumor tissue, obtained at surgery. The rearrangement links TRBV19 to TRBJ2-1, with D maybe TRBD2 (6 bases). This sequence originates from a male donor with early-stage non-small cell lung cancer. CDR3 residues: CASSISGGSYNEQFF. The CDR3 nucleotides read TGTGCCAGTAGTATATCCGGGGGCTCCTACAATGAGCAGTTCTTC.